The 16 T cell receptor beta chains reported below all come from one sample, sequenced in a study of vaccination effects on CD4 cells after COVID-19. Sequenced by immunoSEQ multiplex PCR; TCRdb stores in-frame clones only, minus some. This table has roughly 70,000 clones, about 67% appearing once. Sequencing in the ViraFEST assay came after antigen-specific CD4+ T cells had been expanded with viral peptide pools, which were used to stimulate PBMC. Following 10 days of culture, CD4+ T cells were isolated. Two-dose vaccination with either BNT162b2 or mRNA-1273 was given to the participants. No antigens are known for them. The sequenced sample was CD4+ T cells from PBMCs cultured with HCoV-229E spike peptides, obtained after COVID-19 vaccination. These receptors were obtained from a human donor who received a COVID-19 vaccine.

This chain connects TRBV18 to TRBJ1-5; 8 bases align to TRBD1. Per the germline V gene, CDR1 is KGHSH and CDR2 is LQKENI. The CDR3 runs to 16 residues. With V trimmed by 5 bases and J by 4 bases, 10 bases remained unmatched. This CDR3 reads CASSSAGQGGNQPQHF. In nucleotides, the CDR3 is TGTGCCAGCTCATCGGCCGGACAGGGAGGTAATCAGCCCCAGCATTTT.

The V gene is TRBV5-1, the J gene TRBJ2-3; tentatively, D is TRBD1 or TRBD2 (6 bases each). Germline V gene data show CDR1 as SGHRS and CDR2 as YFSETQ. The CDR3 has 15 residues. The germline V and J ends were trimmed by 0 bases and 1 base, with 9 bases remaining between them. The CDR3 DNA sequence: TGCGCCAGCAGCTTGGGGGGGGCTGGCACAGATACGCAGTATTTT. Protein sequence: CASSLGGAGTDTQYF.

The chain uses TRBV6-1 and TRBJ1-1; D not certain. The CDR3 totals 15 residues. CDR1 and CDR2 from the germline V gene are MNHNS and SASEGT. Trimming cost V 0 bases and J 4 bases, with 12 bases left between them. CDR3 DNA: TGTGCCAGCAGTGAAGCCCCCAGGCTTAGCACTGAAGCTTTCTTT. Protein product: CASSEAPRLSTEAFF.

In its sample, this clone was seen a few times. The chain recombines TRBV10-3 with TRBJ1-5; D uncertain. This CDR3 is built from 12 residues. The ends were cut back, 10 bases at V and 0 bases at J, with 7 bases in the middle. The germline V gene has CDR1 ENHRY and CDR2 SYGVKD. The CDR3, as DNA: TGTGCCACCTCAGCTAGCAATCAGCCCCAGCATTTT. It encodes CATSASNQPQHF.

CDR3: CASSLVSSGGGSDTQYF. In nucleotides, the CDR3 is TGTGCCAGCAGCTTAGTTTCTAGCGGGGGGGGGTCAGATACGCAGTATTTT. This rearrangement joins TRBV7-2 to TRBJ2-3; TRBD2 agrees at 12 bases. Per the germline V gene, CDR1 is SGHTA and CDR2 is FQGNSA. The CDR3 loop spans 17 amino acids. Unmatched junction bases numbered 6, after V lost 1 base and J lost 4 bases.

The J gene is TRBJ2-5, the V gene TRBV2, with D tentatively TRBD1 (6 bases). CDR3 length: 13 residues. Trimming cost V 5 bases and J 5 bases, with 12 bases left between them. Per the germline V gene, CDR1 is SNHLY and CDR2 is FYNNEI. The DNA for the CDR3 is TGTGCCAGCAGTTCCAGGGGTTTCGAGACCCAGTACTTC. It codes for CASSSRGFETQYF.

The V and J genes are TRBV6-4 and TRBJ1-5; 10 positions agree with TRBD1. CDR1 and CDR2 from the germline V gene are MRHNA and SNTAGT. The CDR3 covers 16 residues. The J segment lost 2 bases and the V segment lost 3 bases, leaving 4 bases of the junction unmatched. The CDR3 is CASSDPGTGGNQPQHF. The CDR3, as DNA: TGTGCCAGCAGTGATCCCGGGACAGGGGGCAATCAGCCCCAGCATTTT.

Sample share makes this clone medium-sized. The chain has TRBV12-2 and TRBJ2-2; the table assigns TRBD1, which was not confirmed against the DNA. TRBV12-2 is marked as a pseudogene. The CDR3 sequence is 13 residues long. The CDR3 DNA sequence: TGTGCAAGTCGCTCACAGGACACCGGGGAGCTGTTTTTT. Translating gives CASRSQDTGELFF.

This clone was observed a single time. The gene calls are TRBV19 and TRBJ1-1; no definite D call. V lost 6 bases to trimming and J lost 1 base, with 15 bases between them. CDR1 and CDR2 from the germline V gene are LNHDA and SQIVND (reference sequence). This CDR3 spans 15 amino acids. CDR3 region: CASRNLGGGNTEAFF. CDR3 sequence (DNA): TGTGCCAGTAGGAACTTGGGAGGAGGGAACACTGAAGCTTTCTTT.

The chain couples TRBV5-4 to TRBJ1-2; D may be TRBD1 (6 bases). This CDR3 is 14 amino acids long. The V end was cut by 4 bases, the J end by 4 bases, with 14 bases between. Germline-derived CDR1 and CDR2 are SGHNT and YYREEE (reference sequence). CDR3 bases: TGTGCCAGCAGCCCCGAACAGGGATCCTATGGCTACACCTTC. Encoded protein: CASSPEQGSYGYTF.

The chain couples TRBV7-9 to TRBJ2-5; D possibly corresponds to TRBD2 (5 bases). Germline CDR1 is SEHNR and CDR2 is FQNEAQ (reference sequence). CDR3 length: 14 amino acids. The germline V and J ends were trimmed by 2 bases and 2 bases, with 9 bases remaining between them. This CDR3 reads CASSLTGSQETQYF. The CDR3 nucleotides are TGTGCCAGCAGCTTAACGGGGTCTCAAGAGACCCAGTACTTC.

The chain joins TRBV18 to TRBJ2-7; TRBD1 agrees at 8 bases. The germline gives CDR1 KGHSH, CDR2 LQKENI. V lost 6 bases to trimming and J lost 2 bases; unmatched junction nucleotides: 3. The CDR3 is made up of 13 amino acids. The DNA of the CDR3 is TGTGCCAGCTCTCGACAGGGGACCTACGAGCAGTACGTC. It is translated as CASSRQGTYEQYV.

This chain joins TRBV10-1 and TRBJ1-5; D gene unclear. This CDR3 is 14 amino acids long. Looked up from germline, CDR1 is WNHNN and CDR2 is SYGVQD (reference sequence). V was pared by 4 bases and J by 0 bases, with 7 bases between. The CDR3: CASSAGDSNQPQHF. The CDR3 region has the DNA TGCGCCAGCAGTGCGGGCGATAGCAATCAGCCCCAGCATTTT.

V is TRBV7-2 and J is TRBJ2-3; 9 nucleotides agree with TRBD2. The trim removed 4 bases at V and 4 bases at J, leaving 18 bases unmatched. The CDR3 is 19 residues long. CDR1 SGHTA and CDR2 FQGNSA come from the germline V gene. CDR3 nucleotide sequence: TGTGCCAGCAGCTGGCGGGAGGGGATGGCGGGGGAAAAAGCAGATACGCAGTATTTT. Protein product: CASSWREGMAGEKADTQYF.

The chain uses TRBV6-2 or TRBV6-3 and TRBJ1-2; D is possibly TRBD1 (6 bases). In germline, CDR1 is MNHEY, CDR2 SVGEGT. Trimming left V 2 bases short and J 3 bases short, with 10 bases between. There are 14 residues in the CDR3. The DNA for the CDR3 is TGTGCCAGCAGTTACACAGGGATTCACTATGGCTACACCTTC. Translating gives CASSYTGIHYGYTF.

This clone appeared a few times. V is TRBV3-1 (or the pseudogene TRBV3-2) and J is TRBJ1-2; 7 positions agree with TRBD1. V shed 1 base, J shed 8 bases, and the junction held 13 bases outside the gene matches. CDR3 length: 16 residues. Germline CDR1 and CDR2: LGHDT and YNNKEL (reference sequence). The CDR3 DNA reads as TGTGCCAGCAGCCAAGGTTTGAAAGACAGGGCGTCAGGCTACACCTTC. It encodes CASSQGLKDRASGYTF.